Listed below are T cell receptor beta chains from one sample, sequenced in a study of cytomegalovirus exposure and HLA in healthy donors. Repertoires were generated with immunoSEQ multiplex PCR, while TCRdb's copy carries only in-frame clones and drops some. Here the sample spans around 200,000 clones, just over 75% being singletons. The sequenced sample was PBMCs. The receptors shown here come from a woman aged 25 to 45 in good health and CMV-seropositive. The CDR3 runs from the conserved cysteine through the conserved F or W. D genes are given only for firm matches. Clone size appears in some rows only: once, few, many, or a class for an expanded clone.

CSGRDRGLYNEQFF,TGCAGTGGAAGGGACAGGGGGCTTTACAATGAGCAGTTCTTC,TRBD1,-,TRBJ2-1,TRBV29-1
CASSRREGAEQYF,TGTGCCAGCAGTCGCCGCGAGGGGGCCGAGCAGTACTTC,TRBD1,-,TRBJ2-7,TRBV11-2
CASSRGTDYGYTF,TGTGCCAGCTCACGGGGGACAGACTATGGCTACACCTTC,TRBD1,-,TRBJ1-2,TRBV18
CASSGQGGSTDTQYF,TGCGCCAGCAGCGGACAGGGTGGCAGCACAGATACGCAGTATTTT,TRBD1,-,TRBJ2-3,TRBV5-1
CASGGLADYNEQFF,TGTGCCAGCGGGGGACTAGCCGACTACAATGAGCAGTTCTTC,TRBD2,-,TRBJ2-1,TRBV6-5
CASSVVGSSYEQYF,TGTGCCAGCAGCGTAGTTGGGAGCTCCTACGAGCAGTACTTC,-,-,TRBJ2-7,TRBV9
CASSLLVQRPDGEQYF,TGTGCCAGCAGCTTATTGGTTCAGAGGCCCGATGGCGAGCAGTACTTC,-,-,TRBJ2-7,TRBV7-2
CASSFPRTGVRDTQYF,TGCGCCAGCAGCTTCCCCCGGACAGGGGTCCGGGATACGCAGTATTTT,TRBD1,once,TRBJ2-3,TRBV4-1
CASSLEGPFTGDTEAFF,TGTGCCAGCAGCCTAGAGGGTCCTTTTACAGGGGACACTGAAGCTTTCTTT,TRBD1,-,TRBJ1-1,TRBV7-6
CASSPRQSLNTGELFF,TGTGCCAGCAGCCCTCGACAGAGTCTCAACACCGGGGAGCTGTTTTTT,-,-,TRBJ2-2,TRBV7-7
CAIGGQKNGYGYTF,TGTGCCATCGGGGGACAGAAAAACGGGTATGGCTACACCTTC,TRBD1,-,TRBJ1-2,TRBV10-3
CASSLGQGAHTGELFF,TGTGCCAGCAGCTTGGGGCAGGGGGCCCACACCGGGGAGCTGTTTTTT,TRBD1,-,TRBJ2-2,TRBV7-8
CASSPWDSITDTQYF,TGTGCCAGCTCACCCTGGGACAGCATCACAGATACGCAGTATTTT,TRBD1,-,TRBJ2-3,TRBV18
CASSLETSGAITDTQYF,TGCGCCAGCAGCCTGGAAACTAGCGGGGCCATCACAGATACGCAGTATTTT,TRBD2,-,TRBJ2-3,TRBV4-1
CASSFSGVRTGGSYNSPLHF,TGTGCCAGCAGTTTTTCCGGTGTACGGACAGGGGGTTCCTATAATTCACCCCTCCACTTT,TRBD1,-,TRBJ1-6,TRBV28
CSVEDAQGEDTQYF,TGCAGCGTTGAAGATGCCCAGGGCGAAGATACGCAGTATTTT,-,-,TRBJ2-3,TRBV29-1
CARSSGAGNTIYF,TGTGCCCGGAGTTCAGGGGCTGGAAACACCATATATTTT,-,-,TRBJ1-3,TRBV30
CASSDPGNTEAFF,TGCGCCAGCAGTGATCCGGGAAACACTGAAGCTTTCTTT,-,-,TRBJ1-1,TRBV10-1
CASSAERHNEQFF,TGTGCCAGCAGCGCGGAGCGCCACAATGAGCAGTTCTTC,-,-,TRBJ2-1,TRBV9
CASSLVKRGGLNNEQFF,TGTGCCAGCAGCTTAGTCAAGCGGGGGGGTTTGAACAATGAGCAGTTCTTC,TRBD2,-,TRBJ2-1,TRBV7-2
CASRGAGAYEQYF,TGTGCCAGCAGGGGGGCAGGGGCCTACGAGCAGTACTTC,-,-,TRBJ2-7,TRBV28
CASWRGDGDTEAFF,TGCGCCAGCTGGCGGGGGGACGGGGACACTGAAGCTTTCTTT,-,-,TRBJ1-1,TRBV5-1
CATSREGKDSPYEQYF,TGTGCCACCAGCAGAGAGGGCAAGGATTCACCCTACGAGCAGTACTTC,-,few,TRBJ2-7,TRBV15
CASSLTWTSPHGYTF,TGCGCCAGCAGCCTAACATGGACAAGCCCCCATGGCTACACCTTC,-,-,TRBJ1-2,TRBV10-2
CASSLGQGTEAFF,TGTGCCAGCAGTCTCGGACAGGGTACTGAAGCTTTCTTT,TRBD1,-,TRBJ1-1,TRBV2
CASSLTDDPYEQYF,TGTGCCAGCAGTTTGACAGACGACCCCTACGAGCAGTACTTC,-,-,TRBJ2-7,TRBV6-5
CASSTGLEETQYF,TGTGCCAGCTCCACGGGACTAGAAGAGACCCAGTACTTC,TRBD2,-,TRBJ2-5,TRBV18